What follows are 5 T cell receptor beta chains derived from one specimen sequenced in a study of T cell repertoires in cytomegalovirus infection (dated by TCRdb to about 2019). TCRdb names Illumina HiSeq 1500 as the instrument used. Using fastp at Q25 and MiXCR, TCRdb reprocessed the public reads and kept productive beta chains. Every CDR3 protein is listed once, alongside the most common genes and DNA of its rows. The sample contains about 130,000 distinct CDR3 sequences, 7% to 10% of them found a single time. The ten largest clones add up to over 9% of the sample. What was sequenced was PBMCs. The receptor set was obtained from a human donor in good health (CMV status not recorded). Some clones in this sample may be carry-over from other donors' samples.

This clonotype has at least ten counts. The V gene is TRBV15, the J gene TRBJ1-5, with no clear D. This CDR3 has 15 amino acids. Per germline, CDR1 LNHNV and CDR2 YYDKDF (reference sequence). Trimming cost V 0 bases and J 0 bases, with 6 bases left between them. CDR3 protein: CATSRDPNSNQPQHF. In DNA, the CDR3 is TGTGCCACCAGCAGAGATCCGAATAGCAATCAGCCCCAGCATTTT.

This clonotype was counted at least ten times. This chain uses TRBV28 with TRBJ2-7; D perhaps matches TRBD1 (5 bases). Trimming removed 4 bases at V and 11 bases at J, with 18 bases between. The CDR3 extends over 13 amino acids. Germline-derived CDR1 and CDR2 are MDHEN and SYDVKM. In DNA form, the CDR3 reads TGTGCCAGCAGTTCCCTGGTGCAGGGTAGTAAGTACTTC. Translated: CASSSLVQGSKYF.

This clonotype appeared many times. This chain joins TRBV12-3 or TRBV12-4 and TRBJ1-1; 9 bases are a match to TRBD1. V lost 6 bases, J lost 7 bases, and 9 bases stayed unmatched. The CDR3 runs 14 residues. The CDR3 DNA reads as TGTGCCAGCAGCCCTGGACAGGGGAGGGGTGAAGCTTTCTTT. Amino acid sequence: CASSPGQGRGEAFF.

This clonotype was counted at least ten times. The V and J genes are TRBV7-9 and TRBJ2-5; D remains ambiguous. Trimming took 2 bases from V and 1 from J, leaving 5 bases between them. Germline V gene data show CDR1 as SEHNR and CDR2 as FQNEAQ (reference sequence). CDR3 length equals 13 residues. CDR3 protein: CASSLQFQETQYF. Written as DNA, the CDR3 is TGTGCCAGCAGCTTACAGTTCCAAGAGACCCAGTACTTC.

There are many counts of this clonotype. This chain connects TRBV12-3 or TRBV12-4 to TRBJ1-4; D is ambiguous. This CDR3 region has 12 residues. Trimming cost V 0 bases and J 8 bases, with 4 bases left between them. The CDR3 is CASSLAREKLFF. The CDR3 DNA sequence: TGTGCCAGCAGTTTAGCAAGGGAAAAACTGTTTTTT.